The present TCR beta chain was sequenced within a study of T cells in Graves' hyperthyroidism and ophthalmopathy. Germline V CDR1 and CDR2: DFQATT, SNEGSKA (reference sequence). V was shortened by 3 bases and J by 2 bases, with 19 bases between the two germline ends. The CDR3 extends over 16 amino acids. Regions amplified from RNA transcripts were the TCR beta CDR3 regions. Carried out on the TCR CDR3, a first-round RT-PCR used the HTBI primer set. MiXCR was run by TCRdb on the multiplex PCR reads, yielding one entry per CDR3 protein. The table lists roughly 500,000 distinct CDR3 sequences, about 24% of them singletons, with roughly 10% in the top ten.

The sequenced sample was blood. The chain has TRBV20-1 and TRBJ2-5, with a possible D match to TRBD1 (6 bases). The clonotype originates from a woman in her thirties with Graves' ophthalmopathy. CDR3 bases: TGCAGTGCTAGGGTGGCAGGGACAATAGGACAAGAGACCCAGTACTTC. Translation gives CSARVAGTIGQETQYF.